Listed here are 12 T cell receptor beta chains from one sample, sequenced in a study of blood T cell repertoires in COVID-19. Profiled with immunoSEQ multiplex PCR; TCRdb holds only in-frame clones, not every one. Of about 250,000 clones in the sample, around 81% were seen once. The sequenced sample was PBMCs or T cells enriched from blood (not recorded which). The receptors shown here come from a man in his forties or fifties who had recovered from COVID-19.

The chain uses TRBV5-1 and TRBJ2-1, with TRBD2 as a possible D gene (5 bases). CDR1 and CDR2 (germline): SGHRS, YFSETQ. Trimming removed 4 bases from V and 6 bases from J, with 14 bases in between. The length of the CDR3 is 14 residues. The CDR3 reads CASSLAPSINEQFF. The CDR3 DNA follows: TGCGCCAGCAGCCTAGCCCCCTCTATCAATGAGCAGTTCTTC.

The rearrangement links TRBV5-1 to TRBJ2-3; D is perhaps TRBD1 (6 bases). CDR3 length: 13 amino acids. The V and J ends lost 4 bases and 6 bases respectively, with 12 bases between them. The V gene's germline CDR1 is SGHRS and CDR2 YFSETQ. CDR3 in amino acids: CASSGAQGDTQYF. The CDR3 coding sequence is TGCGCCAGCAGCGGGGCGCAGGGGGATACGCAGTATTTT. Looking up the rest from reference TRBV5-1 and TRBJ2-3 gives the full variable domain: KAGVTQTPRYLIKTRGQQVTLSCSPISGHRSVSWYQQTPGQGLQFLFEYFSETQRNKGNFPGRFSGRQFSNSRSEMNVSTLELGDSALYLCASSGAQGDTQYFGPGTRLTVL.

The chain employs TRBV24-1 and TRBJ2-2; a weak D match, TRBD1 (6 bases). Trimming shortened V by 4 bases and J by 2 bases, and 10 bases separated the two germline ends. Per germline, CDR1 KGHDR and CDR2 SFDVKD. The CDR3 spans 15 residues. The CDR3 protein is CATSELGQNTGELFF. As DNA, the CDR3 is TGTGCCACCAGTGAGTTGGGACAAAACACCGGGGAGCTGTTTTTT.

V and J are TRBV28 and TRBJ2-5, with TRBD1 matching over 8 bases. CDR3 length: 15 amino acids. Germline assignment: CDR1 MDHEN and CDR2 SYDVKM. The V gene end was trimmed by 1 base and the J gene end by 5 bases; junction bases not matched to a gene: 6. In nucleotides, the CDR3 is TGTGCCAGCAGTTTATCAGGGGGCCGCTGGGAGACCCAGTACTTC. Translating it yields CASSLSGGRWETQYF.

This chain joins TRBV5-4 and TRBJ2-2; 11 bases line up with TRBD2. Germline values: CDR1 SGHNT, CDR2 YYREEE (reference sequence). V lost 5 bases to trimming and J lost 3 bases; unmatched junction nucleotides: 6. The CDR3 runs 16 residues. The CDR3 here is CASRKGLAGDTGELFF. In nucleotides, the CDR3 is TGTGCCAGCAGAAAAGGACTAGCGGGTGACACCGGGGAGCTGTTTTTT. Based on the CDR3 plus reference TRBV5-4 and TRBJ2-2, the full variable domain is ETGVTQSPTHLIKTRGQQVTLRCSSQSGHNTVSWYQQALGQGPQFIFQYYREEENGRGNFPPRFSGLQFPNYSSELNVNALELDDSALYLCASRKGLAGDTGELFFGEGSRLTVL.

J is TRBJ2-3 and V is TRBV9; D remains unclear. This CDR3 spans 12 amino acids. Per germline, CDR1 SGDLS and CDR2 YYNGEE. V shed 2 bases and J shed 6 bases, with 7 bases lying between them. The DNA of the CDR3 is TGTGCCAGCAGCGTGAGCGTGGATACGCAGTATTTT. This encodes CASSVSVDTQYF.

Here the CDR3 reads CASSEGQYSYEQYF. The CDR3 DNA is TGTGCCAGCAGCGAGGGACAGTACTCCTACGAGCAGTACTTC. This chain connects TRBV7-9 to TRBJ2-7; TRBD1 aligns across 7 bases. CDR1 is SEHNR and CDR2 is FQNEAQ in the germline V gene (reference sequence). V dropped 5 bases and J dropped 0; count of bases not matched to a gene: 4. The CDR3 runs to 14 residues.

This clone was recorded at least ten times. The J gene is TRBJ1-6, the V gene TRBV19, with a possible D match to TRBD1 (5 bases). The CDR3 length is 16 residues. Between the trimmed V and J ends, which lost 5 bases and 8 bases, there was a span of 19 bases. Germline loops: CDR1 LNHDA, CDR2 SQIVND (reference sequence). The CDR3 loop is CASSPRASTRDSPLHF. DNA for the CDR3: TGTGCCAGTAGTCCCCGGGCGTCAACCAGGGATTCACCCCTCCACTTT.

This chain connects TRBV7-2 to TRBJ2-5, with D possibly TRBD1 on 5 matching bases. Germline V lookup: CDR1 SGHTA, CDR2 FQGNSA. The CDR3 extends over 14 amino acids. Trimming left V 5 bases short and J 5 bases short, with 15 bases between. This chain's CDR3 is CASSLGAARETQYF. Here the CDR3 DNA reads TGTGCCAGCAGCCTTGGGGCAGCGCGCGAGACCCAGTACTTC.

The genes are TRBV29-1 and TRBJ2-5; 13 bases are shared with TRBD2. V trimming: 2 bases; J trimming: 2 bases; junction bases outside the gene matches: 2. Germline V gene lookup returns CDR1 SQVTM and CDR2 ANQGSEA. This CDR3 has 15 residues. The CDR3 DNA reads TGCAGCGTTGAACGACTAGCGGGGGGACAAGAGACCCAGTACTTC. Translation gives CSVERLAGGQETQYF.

The CDR3 reads CASDLSGSGVYNEQFF. The CDR3 coding sequence is TGTGCCAGCGATTTGAGCGGGAGTGGAGTCTACAATGAGCAGTTCTTC. The genes are TRBV11-2 and TRBJ2-1; 8 nucleotides line up with TRBD2. This CDR3 is 16 amino acids long. Looked up from germline, CDR1 is SGHAT and CDR2 is FQNNGV. J was trimmed by 3 bases and V by 8 bases; bases with no gene match: 12.

The J gene is TRBJ1-5, the V gene TRBV7-6; TRBD1 aligns across 10 bases. The CDR3 has 15 residues. J lost 6 bases, V lost 5 bases, and 7 bases had no gene match. Germline-derived CDR1 and CDR2 are SGHVS and FNYEAQ. CDR3 region: CASSRDRGLGQPQHF. The CDR3 bases are TGTGCCAGCAGCAGGGACAGGGGTTTAGGTCAGCCCCAGCATTTT.